This T cell receptor beta chain was documented in a study of early T cells in non-severe SARS-CoV-2 infection. The library protocol tagged individual cDNA molecules with unique molecular identifiers. A single record per CDR3 protein comes from TCRdb applying MiXCR to the 5' RACE reads. The sample consists of some 70,000 distinct CDR3 sequences, more than 10% of them appearing once. This clonotype showed up just a few times. The germline V and J ends were trimmed by 3 bases and 3 bases, with 2 bases remaining between them. The CDR3 length is 11 residues. Germline V gene lookup returns CDR1 SNHLY and CDR2 FYNNEI.

This clonotype was obtained from an adult who was a healthcare worker with PCR-confirmed SARS-CoV-2 infection or an uninfected control (not recorded which). The specimen sequenced was whole blood. The chain is built from TRBV2 and TRBJ2-5, with D unresolved. For the CDR3, the DNA is TGTGCCAGCAGTGAGAAAGAGACCCAGTACTTC. Protein: CASSEKETQYF.